The 22 T cell receptor beta chains in this list originate from one sample, sequenced in a study of OX40 agonist ivuxolimab in advanced cancers. The receptor library was made with the immunoSEQ multiplex PCR assay. TCRdb provides this immuneACCESS table in a form limited to in-frame rearrangements. Some clones are lacking; in checked studies, under half of them reflect an unresolved V gene, and why the rest are absent is not known. This sample has 45,000 to 65,000 clones in its table, and over 60% of those were observed once. The top ten constitute 6.3% of the sample. The sample here was CD4+ or CD8+ T cells sorted from blood, taken in a trial of the OX40 agonist ivuxolimab. The receptors originated from an adult with an advanced solid tumor such as melanoma, head and neck, liver or kidney cancer.

The chain joins TRBV29-1 to TRBJ1-1; D might be TRBD1 (5 bases). The germline V and J ends were trimmed by 6 bases and 6 bases, with 17 bases remaining between them. Germline V gene data show CDR1 as SQVTM and CDR2 as ANQGSEA. The CDR3 has 13 amino acids. CDR3 in amino acids: CSVGGPKGAEAFF. CDR3 DNA sequence: TGCAGCGTGGGGGGACCCAAAGGCGCTGAAGCTTTCTTT.

The gene calls are TRBV10-2 and TRBJ1-1; no definite D call. Trimming shortened V by 0 bases and J by 10 bases, and 12 bases separated the two germline ends. CDR3 length: 13 residues. Per the germline V gene, CDR1 is WSHSY and CDR2 is SAAADI. This chain's CDR3 is CASSESGDYRAFF. CDR3 DNA: TGCGCCAGCAGTGAGTCGGGAGACTATAGAGCTTTCTTT.

A few counts support this clone. The chain recombines TRBV5-1 with TRBJ2-5; 11 bases are a match to TRBD1. This CDR3 contains 17 residues. CDR1 SGHRS and CDR2 YFSETQ come from the germline V gene. After removal of 5 bases from V and 3 bases from J, the junction contained 12 bases not matched to a gene. The CDR3 spells CASRTGQGAGWEETQYF. CDR3 nucleotide sequence: TGCGCCAGCAGAACTGGACAGGGGGCAGGTTGGGAAGAGACCCAGTACTTC.

The rearrangement links TRBV4-3 to TRBJ2-5, with TRBD1 matching 8 bases. V trimming: 5 bases; J trimming: 5 bases; junction bases outside the gene matches: 10. In germline, CDR1 is LGHNA, CDR2 YSLEER. This CDR3 is built from 15 residues. Here the CDR3 reads CASSGRTGIGETQYF. CDR3 DNA: TGCGCCAGCAGCGGTCGGACAGGGATCGGGGAGACCCAGTACTTC.

This clone has only a few counts. The rearrangement links TRBV5-1 to TRBJ2-1; tentatively, D is TRBD1 (5 bases). There are 15 residues in the CDR3. CDR1 and CDR2 from the germline V gene are SGHRS and YFSETQ. Trimming left V 0 bases short and J 4 bases short, with 11 bases between. The CDR3 DNA reads as TGCGCCAGCAGCTTGGAAACAGGTTCGTACAATGAGCAGTTCTTC. Its protein product is CASSLETGSYNEQFF.

This chain connects TRBV28 to TRBJ1-5; D is uncertain. Between the trimmed V and J ends, which lost 5 bases and 1 base, there was a span of 6 bases. The V gene's germline CDR1 is MDHEN and CDR2 SYDVKM. The CDR3 sequence is 13 residues long. The CDR3: CASSTGSNQPQHF. The CDR3 DNA sequence: TGTGCCAGCAGTACTGGCAGCAATCAGCCCCAGCATTTT.

The CDR3 reads CASGGGTNEKLFF. The CDR3 DNA follows: TGTGCCAGTGGTGGGGGAACTAATGAAAAACTGTTTTTT. J is TRBJ1-4 and V is TRBV9, with a possible D match to TRBD1 (5 bases). With 8 bases removed from V and 1 base from J, the gap between germline ends came to 9 bases. Germline CDR1 reads SGDLS; CDR2 reads YYNGEE. The CDR3 runs 13 residues.

This chain connects TRBV14 to TRBJ1-3; 7 bases are shared with TRBD1. The germline V gene encodes CDR1 SGHDN and CDR2 FVKESK. The CDR3 consists of 17 residues. Trimming cost V 4 bases and J 0 bases; bases outside gene matches: 9. The CDR3 is CASSPTGARGSGNTIYF. DNA for the CDR3: TGTGCCAGCAGCCCCACAGGGGCAAGGGGCTCTGGAAACACCATATATTTT.

This clone was seen just once. The CDR3 is CASSFGGASTDTQYF. The CDR3 DNA reads TGTGCCAGCAGCTTCGGGGGGGCTAGCACAGATACGCAGTATTTT. The rearrangement uses TRBV5-4 and TRBJ2-3; 8 bases fit TRBD2. The CDR3 length is 15 residues. Per the germline V gene, CDR1 is SGHNT and CDR2 is YYREEE (reference sequence). Trimming took 2 bases from V and 0 from J; bases not matched to a gene: 2.

J is TRBJ2-5 and V is TRBV9; TRBD1 matches 11 bases. The CDR3 loop spans 14 amino acids. The V gene's germline CDR1 is SGDLS and CDR2 YYNGEE. V dropped 3 bases and J dropped 4; count of bases not matched to a gene: 2. CDR3 residues: CASSGGQGGETQYF. CDR3 nucleotides: TGTGCCAGCAGCGGGGGACAGGGGGGAGAGACCCAGTACTTC. The full variable domain, with the rest looked up from reference TRBV9 and TRBJ2-5, is DSGVTQTPKHLITATGQRVTLRCSPRSGDLSVYWYQQSLDQGLQFLIQYYNGEERAKGNILERFSAQQFPDLHSELNLSSLELGDSALYFCASSGGQGGETQYFGPGTRLLVL.

This CDR3 is CASSPTGSGGTEAFF. For the CDR3, the DNA is TGTGCCAGCTCACCAACAGGGTCGGGCGGCACTGAAGCTTTCTTT. This chain joins TRBV18 and TRBJ1-1, with D possibly TRBD1 on 6 matching bases. CDR1 KGHSH and CDR2 LQKENI come from the germline V gene. The length of the CDR3 is 15 residues. The V end was cut by 2 bases, the J end by 4 bases, with 14 bases between.

This rearrangement joins TRBV19 to TRBJ2-5; 7 nucleotides agree with TRBD2. Trimming removed 2 bases from V and 1 base from J; junction bases left unmatched: 7. CDR1 and CDR2 (germline): LNHDA, SQIVND (reference sequence). The CDR3 has 16 amino acids. Here the CDR3 DNA reads TGTGCCAGTAGTATAACTGGCGGGGGTACCCAAGAGACCCAGTACTTC. Its protein product is CASSITGGGTQETQYF.

The V gene is TRBV29-1, the J gene TRBJ2-1; D is unresolved. CDR3 size: 14 residues. The V end lost 5 bases, the J end lost 0 bases, and 11 bases lay between the germline ends. Germline loops: CDR1 SQVTM, CDR2 ANQGSEA. In DNA form, the CDR3 reads TGCAGCGTTAGGCAACAGAGCTCCTACAATGAGCAGTTCTTC. This encodes CSVRQQSSYNEQFF.

The chain uses TRBV11-3 and TRBJ2-1; D remains unclear. In germline, CDR1 is SGHNT, CDR2 YENEEA. V gave up 2 bases and J gave up 7 bases, with 9 bases separating them. The CDR3 runs to 13 residues. CDR3 residues: CASSLIGRNEQFF. The CDR3 bases are TGTGCCAGCAGCTTAATTGGTAGAAATGAGCAGTTCTTC.

V is TRBV7-9 and J is TRBJ2-1; 13 bases are a match to TRBD2. This CDR3 has 15 residues. Germline V gene sequence: CDR1 SEHNR, CDR2 FQNEAQ (reference sequence). After removal of 6 bases from V and 9 bases from J, the junction contained 8 bases not matched to a gene. The DNA for the CDR3 is TGTGCCAGCAGAGGGACTAGCGGGATTTTTGGTGAGCAGTTCTTC. Amino acids: CASRGTSGIFGEQFF.

The CDR3: CASSHTDQPQHF. The CDR3 nucleotides are TGTGCCAGCAGCCACACAGATCAGCCCCAGCATTTT. The rearrangement joins TRBV4-2 to TRBJ1-5; D is unclear. This CDR3 is built from 12 residues. Germline loops: CDR1 LGHNA, CDR2 YNFKEQ. V lost 3 bases to trimming and J lost 5 bases, with 5 bases between them.

The chain joins TRBV18 to TRBJ2-7, with 8 bases that match TRBD2. The ends lost 3 bases at V and 3 bases at J; junction bases unmatched: 1. The CDR3 has 13 amino acids. Germline V gene lookup returns CDR1 KGHSH and CDR2 LQKENI. The chain's CDR3 is CASSPGTSYEQYF. CDR3 nucleotides: TGTGCCAGCTCACCCGGGACTAGCTACGAGCAGTACTTC.

V usage is TRBV6-5 and J usage is TRBJ1-5; 7 bases align to TRBD1. The germline gives CDR1 MNHEY, CDR2 SVGAGI. After removal of 5 bases from V and 2 bases from J, the junction contained 3 bases not matched to a gene. There are 14 residues in the CDR3. CDR3 loop: CASSEGGRNQPQHF. Written as DNA, the CDR3 is TGTGCCAGCAGTGAAGGGGGCCGCAATCAGCCCCAGCATTTT.

The rearrangement links TRBV7-2 to TRBJ2-7, with 8 nucleotides matching TRBD2. Germline CDR1 is SGHTA and CDR2 is FQGNSA. The CDR3 runs to 14 residues. The ends lost 5 bases at V and 1 base at J; junction bases unmatched: 4. In DNA, the CDR3 is TGTGCCAGCAGCCATAGCGGGGTATCCTACGAGCAGTACTTC. It translates to CASSHSGVSYEQYF.

This clone appeared a single time. The rearrangement uses TRBV30 and TRBJ2-7, with D possibly matching TRBD1 (7 bases). The CDR3 is 14 residues long. V was pared by 2 bases and J by 6 bases, with 17 bases between. CDR1 and CDR2 from the germline V gene are GTSNPN and SVGIG (reference sequence). The CDR3: CAWSYGTAGFEQYF. Here the CDR3 DNA reads TGTGCCTGGAGTTACGGGACAGCGGGTTTCGAGCAGTACTTC.

V is TRBV19 and J is TRBJ2-3; 9 bases align to TRBD2. The V gene's germline CDR1 is LNHDA and CDR2 SQIVND (reference sequence). The V gene end was trimmed by 3 bases and the J gene end by 0 bases; junction bases not matched to a gene: 4. The CDR3 is made up of 16 amino acids. Here the CDR3 reads CASSMMAGGSTDTQYF. DNA for the CDR3: TGTGCCAGTAGTATGATGGCGGGAGGGAGCACAGATACGCAGTATTTT.

The chain carries TRBV14 and TRBJ1-1; possible D gene TRBD1, 6 bases. This CDR3 has 13 residues. V was cut by 6 bases and J by 1 base, with 9 bases left in between. Per germline, CDR1 SGHDN and CDR2 FVKESK. The CDR3 nucleotides read TGTGCCAGCAGATCGGGACAGAACACTGAAGCTTTCTTT. This gives the protein CASRSGQNTEAFF.